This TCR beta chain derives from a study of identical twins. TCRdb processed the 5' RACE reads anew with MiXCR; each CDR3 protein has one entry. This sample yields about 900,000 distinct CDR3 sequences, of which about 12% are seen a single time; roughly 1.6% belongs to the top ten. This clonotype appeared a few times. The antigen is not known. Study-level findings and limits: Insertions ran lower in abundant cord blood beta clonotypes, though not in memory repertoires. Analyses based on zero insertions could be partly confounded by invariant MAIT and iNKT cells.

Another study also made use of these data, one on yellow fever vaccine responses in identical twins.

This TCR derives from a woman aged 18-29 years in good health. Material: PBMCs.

The CDR3 DNA reads TGCGCCAGCAGCCAGGGAGGGTTGCAGGGTGACTATGGCTACACCTTC. Protein product: CASSQGGLQGDYGYTF. J is TRBJ1-2 and V is TRBV4-1, with D perhaps matching TRBD1 (5 bases). The CDR3 consists of 16 residues. Germline V gives CDR1 MGHRA, CDR2 YSYEKL. Trimming pared 3 bases from V and 3 bases from J, leaving 17 bases between.